Presented here are 8 T cell receptor beta chains from one specimen sequenced in a study of T cell responses to AZD1222 COVID-19 vaccine. The data were produced by immunoSEQ multiplex PCR, yet TCRdb's version contains in-frame clones alone and is incomplete. The profile shows about 120,000 clones, 85% to 95% of them singletons. The material sequenced was peripheral blood, taken on day 0 of AZD1222 vaccination. Receptor source: an adult in good health.

The rearrangement uses TRBV7-2 and TRBJ1-6; 8 bases align to TRBD1. Germline CDR1 is SGHTA and CDR2 is FQGNSA. This CDR3 region has 13 residues. V shed 6 bases and J 7 bases; nucleotides not matched to a gene: 2. The CDR3 here is CASSQGANSPLHF. CDR3 bases: TGTGCCAGCAGTCAGGGGGCGAATTCACCCCTCCACTTT.

V gene TRBV30 combines with J gene TRBJ2-4; D possibly corresponds to TRBD1 (6 bases). The CDR3 sequence is 13 residues long. CDR1 and CDR2 from the germline V gene are GTSNPN and SVGIG (reference sequence). The germline V and J ends were trimmed by 2 bases and 15 bases, with 20 bases remaining between them. The CDR3 protein is CAWSPASKGVAYF. In nucleotides, the CDR3 is TGTGCCTGGAGTCCAGCCTCGAAGGGGGTCGCGTACTTC. Supplemented by reference TRBV30 and TRBJ2-4, the full variable domain reads SQTIHQWPATLVQPVGSPLSLECTVEGTSNPNLYWYRQAAGRGLQLLFYSVGIGQISSEVPQNLSASRPQDRQFILSSKKLLLSDSGFYLCAWSPASKGVAYFGAGTRLSVL.

The chain employs TRBV27 and TRBJ1-5; tentative D call: TRBD1 (6 bases). Trimming took 6 bases from V and 5 from J, leaving 11 bases between them. CDR3 length: 13 residues. Germline V gives CDR1 MNHEY, CDR2 SMNVEV (reference sequence). In nucleotides, the CDR3 is TGTGCCAGCAGGCCAGGGGAATATCAGCCCCAGCATTTT. It encodes CASRPGEYQPQHF.

The genes are TRBV5-5 and TRBJ2-6, with D unclear. V gave up 6 bases and J gave up 0 bases, with 10 bases separating them. The CDR3 contains 15 residues. CDR1 SGHKS and CDR2 YYEKEE come from the germline V gene (reference sequence). The CDR3 reads CASNVQSSGANVLTF. The CDR3 DNA reads TGTGCCAGCAATGTTCAGTCCTCTGGGGCCAACGTCCTGACTTTC.

The rearrangement joins TRBV6-5 to TRBJ1-1; weak D call: TRBD1 (6 bases). The CDR3 totals 14 residues. Germline V gene data show CDR1 as MNHEY and CDR2 as SVGAGI. V gave up 2 bases and J gave up 4 bases, with 11 bases separating them. The CDR3, as DNA: TGTGCCAGCAGTTACAGGGGGGGGGCCACTGAAGCTTTCTTT. It codes for CASSYRGGATEAFF.

The chain combines TRBV6-2 or TRBV6-3 with TRBJ2-7, with 8 bases fitting TRBD1. The CDR3 has 18 residues. The V segment lost 2 bases and the J segment 4 bases; nucleotides outside the gene matches: 16. Germline CDR1 MNHEY, CDR2 SVGEGT. The CDR3 nucleotides are TGTGCCAGCAGTTACCCACAAACCCCAGGGGGCTCCCTGTACGAGCAGTACGTC. It translates to CASSYPQTPGGSLYEQYV.

This chain links TRBV10-3 with TRBJ1-1; D may be TRBD1 (6 bases). V dropped 11 bases and J dropped 1 base, with 17 bases sitting between them. CDR1 and CDR2 from the germline V gene are ENHRY and SYGVKD. The CDR3 extends over 14 amino acids. Written as DNA, the CDR3 is TGTGCCGCCACAGGGACCGGGGGGAACACTGAAGCTTTCTTT. Protein: CAATGTGGNTEAFF.

This chain links TRBV6-5 with TRBJ1-5; 7 nucleotides agree with TRBD1. V trimming: 5 bases; J trimming: 9 bases; junction bases outside the gene matches: 7. The CDR3 loop spans 13 amino acids. Germline V gene lookup returns CDR1 MNHEY and CDR2 SVGAGI. The chain's CDR3 is CASSPDRPRPQHF. The DNA of the CDR3 is TGTGCCAGCAGTCCGGACAGGCCTAGGCCCCAGCATTTT.